This T cell receptor (beta chain) was found in a study of blood T cell repertoires in COVID-19. Across the whole study: Acute-phase and convalescent COVID-19 samples originated in the United States, Italy and Spain. Sample material is recorded as cDNA or gDNA derived from T cells, B-cell-depleted T cells, or PBMCs.

In the authors' methods: How many nucleated cells were present was estimated from reference gene primer amplification. The method was immunoSEQ multiplex PCR; TCRdb's version includes in-frame clones alone and lacks a portion of them. D and trimming come from the DNA, and the V and J calls and clone size come from that table. The table lists roughly 95,000 clones, about 93% of them singletons. The CDR3 covers 16 residues. Germline V gene sequence: CDR1 LNHDA, CDR2 SQIVND (reference sequence). With 1 base clipped from V and 8 bases from J, the junction kept 9 bases outside the gene matches. The sequencing sample was made of peripheral blood. This chain uses TRBV19 with TRBJ2-1, with 9 bases matching TRBD1. The clonotype originates from a woman aged 45 to 65 in a cohort sampled during active COVID-19. Here the CDR3 DNA reads TGTGCCAGTAGTATAGGTTTCTGGGGACAGGGCTATGAGCAGTTCTTC. Its translation: CASSIGFWGQGYEQFF.